This T cell receptor beta chain was captured in a study of T cells in Graves' hyperthyroidism and ophthalmopathy. In the study overall: Any treatment followed the collection of peripheral blood at initial diagnosis.

Study outcomes and limitations: Clonotypes that were expanded in thyroid above 0.001 mostly appeared in blood too.

Trimming removed 11 bases from V and 0 bases from J, with 20 bases in between. CDR3 size: 16 residues. Absent ophthalmopathy progression within 18 months defined stable Graves' hyperthyroidism. The hyperthyroidism patients had all been newly diagnosed, and their disease duration was under 2 months. Their ages ranged from 18 to 65 years. The TCR beta CDR3 regions underwent amplification using RNA transcripts as the source. The HTBI primer set served for first-round RT-PCR of the TCR CDR3. In TCRdb, the multiplex PCR reads were re-called with MiXCR into one record per CDR3 protein. Of roughly 200,000 distinct CDR3 sequences in the sample, around 16% are singletons; the top ten hold around 48%. Turning to this clonotype: Its target is unknown.

The chain is built from TRBV12-3 or TRBV12-4 and TRBJ1-3, with no clear D. The specimen was blood. The TCR sequence derives from a woman aged 45-60 years with Graves' hyperthyroidism. The CDR3 loop is CAGPSEDFSSGNTIYF. CDR3 DNA: TGTGCCGGGCCCTCCGAGGACTTCAGCTCTGGAAACACCATATATTTT.